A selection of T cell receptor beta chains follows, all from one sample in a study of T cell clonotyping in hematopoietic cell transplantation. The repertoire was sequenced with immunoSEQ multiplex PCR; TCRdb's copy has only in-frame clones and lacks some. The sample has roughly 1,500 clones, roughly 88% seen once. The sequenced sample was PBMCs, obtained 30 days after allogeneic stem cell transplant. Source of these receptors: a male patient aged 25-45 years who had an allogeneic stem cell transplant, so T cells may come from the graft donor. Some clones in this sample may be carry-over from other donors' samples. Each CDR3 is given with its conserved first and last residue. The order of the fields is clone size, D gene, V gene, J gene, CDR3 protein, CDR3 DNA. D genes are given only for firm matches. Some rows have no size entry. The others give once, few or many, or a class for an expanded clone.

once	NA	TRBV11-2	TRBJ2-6	CASSLGGGRANVLTF	TGTGCCAGCAGCTTAGGGGGCGGCCGGGCCAACGTCCTGACTTTC
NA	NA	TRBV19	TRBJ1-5	CASSIRFEDSNQPQHF	TGTGCCAGTAGTATAAGGTTCGAAGATAGCAATCAGCCCCAGCATTTT
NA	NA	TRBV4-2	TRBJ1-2	CASSQEGADYGYTF	TGTGCCAGCAGCCAAGAGGGGGCGGACTATGGCTACACCTTC
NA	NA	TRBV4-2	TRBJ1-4	CASSQDRTTGRYEKLFF	TGTGCCAGCAGCCAAGATCGGACCACCGGAAGATACGAAAAACTGTTTTTT
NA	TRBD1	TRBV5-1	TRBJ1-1	CASRTETGNRNTEAFF	TGCGCCAGCAGGACTGAGACAGGGAATAGGAACACTGAAGCTTTCTTT
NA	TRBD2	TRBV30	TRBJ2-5	CAWDTGTSDLETQYF	TGTGCCTGGGACACCGGGACTAGCGACCTAGAGACCCAGTACTTC
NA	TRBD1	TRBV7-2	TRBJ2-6	CASTLDRGGANVLTF	TGTGCCAGCACCCTGGACAGGGGTGGGGCCAACGTCCTGACTTTC
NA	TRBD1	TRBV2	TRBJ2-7	CASSVDHPGQEGYEQYF	TGTGCCAGCAGTGTGGATCATCCGGGACAGGAGGGGTACGAGCAGTACTTC
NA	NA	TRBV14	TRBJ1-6	CASSQAGIKDSPLHF	TGTGCCAGCAGCCAGGCGGGAATAAAGGATTCACCCCTCCACTTT
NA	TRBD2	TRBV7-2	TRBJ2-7	CASSLRGTSGYEQYF	TGTGCCAGCAGCTTAAGAGGGACTAGCGGCTACGAGCAGTACTTC
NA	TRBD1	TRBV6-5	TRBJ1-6	CASSLGQGLNSPLHF	TGTGCCAGCAGCCTGGGACAGGGCCTTAATTCACCCCTCCACTTT
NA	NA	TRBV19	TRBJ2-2	CACARGGSAGELFF	TGTGCCTGCGCCCGTGGGGGAAGTGCCGGGGAGCTGTTTTTT
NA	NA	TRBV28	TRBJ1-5	CATATARPNQPQHF	TGTGCCACCGCGACAGCCCGCCCCAATCAGCCCCAGCATTTT
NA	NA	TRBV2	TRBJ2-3	CASSYAQTDTQYF	TGTGCCAGCAGTTACGCCCAGACAGATACGCAGTATTTT
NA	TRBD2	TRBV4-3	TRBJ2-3	CASSQASGTSGATDTQYF	TGCGCCAGCAGCCAAGCCTCCGGGACTAGCGGGGCCACAGATACGCAGTATTTT
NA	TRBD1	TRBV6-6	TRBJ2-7	CASRPTTGGDEQYF	TGTGCCAGCAGACCTACCACAGGGGGCGACGAGCAGTACTTC
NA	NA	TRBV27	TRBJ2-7	CASNSNSYEQYF	TGTGCCAGCAACAGTAACTCCTACGAGCAGTACTTC
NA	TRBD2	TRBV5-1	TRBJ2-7	CASSLGGTTAYEQYF	TGCGCCAGCAGCTTGGGAGGGACTACGGCCTACGAGCAGTACTTC